In its sample, the clone carrying this TCR beta chain was seen a few times. Its antigen is still unknown. The entry originates in a study of post-analysis software for immune sequencing data. General study results and limits: Comparison of patients with controls showed roughly five TRBV segments more frequent in patients, TRBV5-6, TRBV5-1 and TRBV20-1 among them.

Trimming cost V 6 bases and J 2 bases, with 9 bases left between them. This CDR3 contains 13 residues. Included in the TCR beta cDNA libraries were unique molecular identifiers. Each CDR3 protein gets one entry after TCRdb re-called the PCR reads with MiXCR. The table includes hundreds of thousands of distinct CDR3 sequences, approximately 60% detected once. This chain connects TRBV12-3 or TRBV12-4 to TRBJ2-3; D is perhaps TRBD2 (5 bases). Sequencing used blood. This clonotype was sampled from a girl aged 2 to 9 with multiple sclerosis. DNA of the CDR3: TGTGCCAGCAGGAGGGCTGACACAGATACGCAGTATTTT. Its protein product is CASRRADTDTQYF.